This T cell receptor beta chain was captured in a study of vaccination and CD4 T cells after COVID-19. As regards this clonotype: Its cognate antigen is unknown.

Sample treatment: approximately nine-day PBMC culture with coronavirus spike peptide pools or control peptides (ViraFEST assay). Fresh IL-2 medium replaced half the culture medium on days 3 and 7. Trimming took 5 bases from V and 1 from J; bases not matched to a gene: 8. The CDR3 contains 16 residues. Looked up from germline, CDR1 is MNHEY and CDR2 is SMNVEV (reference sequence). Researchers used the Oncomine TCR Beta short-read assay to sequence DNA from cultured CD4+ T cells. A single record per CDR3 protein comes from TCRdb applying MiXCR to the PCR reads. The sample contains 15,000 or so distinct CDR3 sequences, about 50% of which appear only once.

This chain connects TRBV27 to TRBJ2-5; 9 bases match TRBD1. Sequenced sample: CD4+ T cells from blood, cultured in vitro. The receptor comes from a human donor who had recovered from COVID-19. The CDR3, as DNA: TGTGCCAGCAGTCATCCAGGGACAGGGATCCAAGAGACCCAGTACTTC. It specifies CASSHPGTGIQETQYF.